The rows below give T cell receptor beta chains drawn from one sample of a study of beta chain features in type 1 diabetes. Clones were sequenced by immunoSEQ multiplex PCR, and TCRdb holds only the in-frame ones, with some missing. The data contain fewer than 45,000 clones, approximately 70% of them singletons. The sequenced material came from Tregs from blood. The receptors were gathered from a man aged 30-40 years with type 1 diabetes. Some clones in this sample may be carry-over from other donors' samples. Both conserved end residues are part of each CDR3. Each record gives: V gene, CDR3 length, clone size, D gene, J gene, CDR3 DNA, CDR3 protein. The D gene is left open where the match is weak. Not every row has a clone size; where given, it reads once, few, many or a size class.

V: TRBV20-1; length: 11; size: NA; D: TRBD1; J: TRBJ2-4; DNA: TGCAGTGCACCCGGACAGGGGCCGCAGTACTTC; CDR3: CSAPGQGPQYF
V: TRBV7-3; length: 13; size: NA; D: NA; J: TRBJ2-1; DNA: TGTGCCAGCAGCGCGGAGGTCCGGAGTGAGCGGTTCTTC; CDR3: CASSAEVRSERFF
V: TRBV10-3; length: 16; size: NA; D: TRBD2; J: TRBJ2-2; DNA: TGTGCCATCAGCTCACTCGGGACTAGCGGGGCCGGGGAGCTGTTTTTT; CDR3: CAISSLGTSGAGELFF
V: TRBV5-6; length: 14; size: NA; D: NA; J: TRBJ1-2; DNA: TGTGCCAGCGGGAAGAGGGGGATTGGCTATGGCTACACCTTC; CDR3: CASGKRGIGYGYTF
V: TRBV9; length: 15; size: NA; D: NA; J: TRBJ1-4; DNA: TGTGCCAGCAGCGTCGGGCCAGGGGACGGAGAAAAACTGTTTTTT; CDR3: CASSVGPGDGEKLFF
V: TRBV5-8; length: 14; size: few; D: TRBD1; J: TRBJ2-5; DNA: TGTGCCAGCAGCCTGGGACAGCTGCAAGAGACCCAGTACTTC; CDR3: CASSLGQLQETQYF
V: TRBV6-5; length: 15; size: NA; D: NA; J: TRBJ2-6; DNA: TGTGCCAGCAGTTACTTCGGTTCCGGGGCCAACGTCCTGACTTTC; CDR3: CASSYFGSGANVLTF
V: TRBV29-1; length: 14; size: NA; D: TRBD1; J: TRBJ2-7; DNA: TGCAGCGTTGAGGATCCGGGACAGAGATACGAGCAGTACTTC; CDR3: CSVEDPGQRYEQYF
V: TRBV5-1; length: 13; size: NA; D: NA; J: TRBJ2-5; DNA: TGCGCCAGCAGCTTGAATCTACAAGAGACCCAGTACTTC; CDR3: CASSLNLQETQYF
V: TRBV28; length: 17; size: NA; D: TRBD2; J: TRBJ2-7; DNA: TGTGCCAGCAGGGCTAGCGGGGGGACCACGGCCCCCTACGAGCAGTACTTC; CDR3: CASRASGGTTAPYEQYF
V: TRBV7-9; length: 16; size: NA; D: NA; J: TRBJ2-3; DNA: TGTGCCAGCAGCTTTTTAAGGACTGCTCCCCCCGATACGCAGTATTTT; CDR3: CASSFLRTAPPDTQYF
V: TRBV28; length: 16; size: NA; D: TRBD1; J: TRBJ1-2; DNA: TGTGCCAGCAGCCTAAGCGAGGGACAGGGTTACTATGGCTACACCTTC; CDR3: CASSLSEGQGYYGYTF
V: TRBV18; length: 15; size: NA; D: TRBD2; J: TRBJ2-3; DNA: TGTGCCAGCTCACCCCGTCTAGCGGGGGAGGATACGCAGTATTTT; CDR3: CASSPRLAGEDTQYF
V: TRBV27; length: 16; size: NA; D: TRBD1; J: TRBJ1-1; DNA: TGTGCCAGCAGGTCGGGCATAGGGACAGTAAACACTGAAGCTTTCTTT; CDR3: CASRSGIGTVNTEAFF
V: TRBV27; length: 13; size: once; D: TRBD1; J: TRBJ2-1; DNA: TGTGCCAGCAGCTATAGGGACAGGGATAAGCAGTTCTTC; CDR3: CASSYRDRDKQFF
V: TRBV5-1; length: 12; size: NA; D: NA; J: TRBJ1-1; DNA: TGCGCCAGCAGGACAGCCAACACTGAAGCTTTCTTT; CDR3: CASRTANTEAFF
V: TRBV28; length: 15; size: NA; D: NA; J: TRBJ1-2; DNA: TGTGCCAGCAGTACCCCTTCACGGGGGGCCTATGGCTACACCTTC; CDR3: CASSTPSRGAYGYTF
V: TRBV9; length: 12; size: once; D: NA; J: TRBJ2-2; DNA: TGTGCCAGCAGCGGCTATGCCGGGGAGCTGTTTTTT; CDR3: CASSGYAGELFF
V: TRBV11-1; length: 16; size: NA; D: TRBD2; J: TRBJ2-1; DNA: TGTGCCAGCAGCGGTCGTACTAGCGGGGGTCCCAATGAGCAGTTCTTC; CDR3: CASSGRTSGGPNEQFF
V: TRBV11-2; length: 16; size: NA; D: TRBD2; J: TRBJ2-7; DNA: TGTGCCAGCAGCTCCTCCGGTTCGGGGGGTTACTACGAGCAGTACTTC; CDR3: CASSSSGSGGYYEQYF
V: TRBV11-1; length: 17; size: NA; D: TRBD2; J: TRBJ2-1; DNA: TGTGCCAGCAGCTTAGAAGCGGGGGGGCGGGTAAGCAATGAGCAGTTCTTC; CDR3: CASSLEAGGRVSNEQFF
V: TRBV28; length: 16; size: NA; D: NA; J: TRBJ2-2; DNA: TGTGCCAGCAGTGGCTCCTGGGGCGCGAACACCGGGGAGCTGTTTTTT; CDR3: CASSGSWGANTGELFF
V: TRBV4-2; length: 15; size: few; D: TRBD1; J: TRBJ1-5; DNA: TGTGCCAGCAGCCGGGACAGCTGGAGCAATCAGCCCCAGCATTTT; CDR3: CASSRDSWSNQPQHF
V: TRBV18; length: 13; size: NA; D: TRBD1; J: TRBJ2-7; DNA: TGTGCCAGCTCACCGCAGACAGGGGCCGAGCAGTACTTC; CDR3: CASSPQTGAEQYF
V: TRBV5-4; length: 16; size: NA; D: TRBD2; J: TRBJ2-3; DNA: TGTGCCAGCAGACCGGGACTAGCGGGGGGGACAGATACGCAGTATTTT; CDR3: CASRPGLAGGTDTQYF
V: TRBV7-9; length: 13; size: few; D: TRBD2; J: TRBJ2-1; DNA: TGTGCCAGCAGCAATTCGCCACTAGCGGGGGAGTTCTTC; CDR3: CASSNSPLAGEFF
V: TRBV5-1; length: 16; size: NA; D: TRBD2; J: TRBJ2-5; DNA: TGCGCCAGCAGCCCGCCCCTAGCGGGGGATCAAGAGACCCAGTACTTC; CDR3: CASSPPLAGDQETQYF
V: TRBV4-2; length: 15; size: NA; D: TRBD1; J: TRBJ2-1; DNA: TGTGCCAGCAGCCAAGGACAGGGCCCCTACAATGAGCAGTTCTTC; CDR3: CASSQGQGPYNEQFF
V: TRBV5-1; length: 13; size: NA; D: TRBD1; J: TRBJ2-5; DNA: TGCGCCAGCAGTACAGGGGGCTCGGAGACCCAGTACTTC; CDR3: CASSTGGSETQYF
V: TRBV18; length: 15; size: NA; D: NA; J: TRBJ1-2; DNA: TGTGCCAGCTCACCACAGGACAGCGTCCTCTATGGCTACACCTTC; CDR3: CASSPQDSVLYGYTF
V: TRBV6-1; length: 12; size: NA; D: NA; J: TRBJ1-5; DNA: TGTGCCAGCAGGACAACGGATGAGCCCCAGCATTTT; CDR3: CASRTTDEPQHF
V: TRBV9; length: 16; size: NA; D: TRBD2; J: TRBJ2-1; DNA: TGTGCCAGCAGCGAGGAGAGCGGGGGGGCCTACAATGAGCAGTTCTTC; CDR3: CASSEESGGAYNEQFF
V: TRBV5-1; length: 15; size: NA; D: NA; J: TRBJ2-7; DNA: TGCGCCAGCAGCTCGGACTCGCGCGTCCGCTACGAGCAGTACTTC; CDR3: CASSSDSRVRYEQYF
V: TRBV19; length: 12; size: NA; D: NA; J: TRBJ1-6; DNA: TGTGCCAGTCAGGGGATAGGTTCACCCCTCCACTTT; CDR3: CASQGIGSPLHF
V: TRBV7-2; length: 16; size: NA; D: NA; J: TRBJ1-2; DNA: TGTGCCAGCAGCTTTAAGGGCGGGGCTGTTAACTATGGCTACACCTTC; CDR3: CASSFKGGAVNYGYTF
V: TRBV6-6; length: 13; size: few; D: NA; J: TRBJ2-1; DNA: TGTGCCAGCAGTCCCGACAGCTACAATGAGCAGTTCTTC; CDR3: CASSPDSYNEQFF
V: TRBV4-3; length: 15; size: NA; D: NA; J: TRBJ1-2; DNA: TGCGCCAGCAGCCAGTTCCCTTCCGGGATCAACGGCTACACCTTC; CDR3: CASSQFPSGINGYTF
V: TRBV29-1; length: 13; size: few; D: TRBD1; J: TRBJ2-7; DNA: TGCAGCGTTCGAGGACAGGGGGCTGGGGAGCAGTACTTC; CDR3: CSVRGQGAGEQYF
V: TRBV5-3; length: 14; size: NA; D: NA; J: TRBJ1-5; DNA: TGTGCCAGAAGCTTGGGAGCAGAGCGGCAGCCCCAGCATTTT; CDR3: CARSLGAERQPQHF
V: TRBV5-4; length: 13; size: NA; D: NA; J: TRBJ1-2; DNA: TGTGCCAGCAGCCCGACCAGGGTCTATGGCTACACCTTC; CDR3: CASSPTRVYGYTF
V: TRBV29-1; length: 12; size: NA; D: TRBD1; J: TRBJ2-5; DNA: TGCAGCGGGGGGGACAGGGTAAAGACCCAGTACTTC; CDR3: CSGGDRVKTQYF
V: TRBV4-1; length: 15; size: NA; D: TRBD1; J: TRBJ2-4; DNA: TGTGCCAGCAGCCAAGATCCCGAACAGGGGAACATTCAGTACTTC; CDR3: CASSQDPEQGNIQYF
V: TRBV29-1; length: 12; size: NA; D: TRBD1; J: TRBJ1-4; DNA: TGCAGCGTTCGGACAGGGTTTGAAAAACTGTTTTTT; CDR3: CSVRTGFEKLFF
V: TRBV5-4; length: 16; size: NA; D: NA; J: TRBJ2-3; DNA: TGTGCCAGCAGCGTGGGGACATCCTATCAAACCGATACGCAGTATTTT; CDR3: CASSVGTSYQTDTQYF
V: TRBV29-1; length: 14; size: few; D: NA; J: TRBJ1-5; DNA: TGCAGCGTCGGGACCGGGACACCCAATCAGCCCCAGCATTTT; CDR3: CSVGTGTPNQPQHF
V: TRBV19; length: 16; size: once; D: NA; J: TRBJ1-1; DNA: TGTGCCAGTAGTTCCAGTCCAGGTCGGGGGGCCGCTGAAGCTTTCTTT; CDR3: CASSSSPGRGAAEAFF
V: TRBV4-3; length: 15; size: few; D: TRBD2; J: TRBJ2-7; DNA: TGCGCCAGCAGCCAAGGGGCGGGGGGCTCCTACGAGCAGTACTTC; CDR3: CASSQGAGGSYEQYF
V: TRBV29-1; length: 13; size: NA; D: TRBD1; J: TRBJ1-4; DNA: TGCAGCGTTGTGGGACAGCCTAATGAAAAACTGTTTTTT; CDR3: CSVVGQPNEKLFF
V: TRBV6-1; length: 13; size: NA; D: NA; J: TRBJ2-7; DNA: TGTGCCAGCAGTGTAAGGGGGGGCTACGAGCAGTACTTC; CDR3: CASSVRGGYEQYF
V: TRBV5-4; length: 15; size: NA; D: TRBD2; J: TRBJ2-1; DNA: TGTGCCAGCAGCTTGAGGGCTAGCGGCTACAATGAGCAGTTCTTC; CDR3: CASSLRASGYNEQFF
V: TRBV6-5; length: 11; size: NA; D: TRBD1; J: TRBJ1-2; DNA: TGTGCCAGCCCGACAGGGGGAGGCTACACCTTC; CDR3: CASPTGGGYTF
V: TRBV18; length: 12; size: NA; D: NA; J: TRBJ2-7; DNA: TGTGCCAGCTCGTCACAGGGTTACGAGCAGTACTTC; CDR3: CASSSQGYEQYF
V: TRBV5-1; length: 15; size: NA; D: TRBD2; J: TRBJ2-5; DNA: TGCGCCAGCAGCTTGAGTAGCGGGGGGGAAGAGACCCAGTACTTC; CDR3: CASSLSSGGEETQYF
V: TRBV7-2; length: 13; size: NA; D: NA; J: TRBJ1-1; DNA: TGTGCCAGCAGATTAACAGCGAACACTGAAGCTTTCTTT; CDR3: CASRLTANTEAFF
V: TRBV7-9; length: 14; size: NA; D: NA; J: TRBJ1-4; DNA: TGTGCCAGCAGCCTTCACAGGCTTAATGAAAAACTGTTTTTT; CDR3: CASSLHRLNEKLFF
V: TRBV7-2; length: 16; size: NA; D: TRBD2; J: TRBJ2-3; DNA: TGTGCCAGCAGCTTCCAAGGACTAGCGGGGAAAGATACGCAGTATTTT; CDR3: CASSFQGLAGKDTQYF
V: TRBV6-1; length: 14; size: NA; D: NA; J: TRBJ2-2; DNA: TGTGCCAGCAAAGAAAGGAGAGGGCCCGGGGAGCTGTTTTTT; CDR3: CASKERRGPGELFF
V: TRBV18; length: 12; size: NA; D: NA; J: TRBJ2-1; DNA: TGTGCCAGCTCACCTGCCGGTAATGAGCAGTTCTTC; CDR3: CASSPAGNEQFF
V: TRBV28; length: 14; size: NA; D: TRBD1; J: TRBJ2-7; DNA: TGTGCCAGCAGTCGACAGGGGAGCTCCTACGAGCAGTACTTC; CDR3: CASSRQGSSYEQYF